The entry below gives a single T cell receptor beta chain sequence along with its context. The source of the sample is a study of blood T cell repertoires in COVID-19. Unmatched junction bases numbered 3, after V lost 0 bases and J lost 0 bases. In germline, CDR1 is SGDLS, CDR2 YYNGEE. The CDR3 loop spans 16 amino acids. Sequencing used immunoSEQ multiplex PCR; TCRdb keeps in-frame clones, though not all of them. The sample holds about 400,000 clones, roughly 86% seen once. The origin of this receptor is a young woman who had recovered from COVID-19. This chain connects TRBV9 to TRBJ1-3; 7 bases fit TRBD1. Source material: PBMCs or T cells enriched from blood (not recorded which). The CDR3 reads CASSVGQGSSGNTIYF. In nucleotides, the CDR3 is TGTGCCAGCAGCGTAGGACAGGGTAGCTCTGGAAACACCATATATTTT.